Listed below are T cell receptor beta chains from one sample, sequenced in a study of human T cells and chemical hapten exposure. TCRdb analysed the 5' RACE reads with MiXCR anew, one entry per CDR3 protein. The table shows roughly 82,000 distinct CDR3 sequences, with about 15% occurring only once. The receptors derive from a female donor in good health. Each CDR3 is given with its conserved first and last residue. A D gene is named only where the DNA matches it firmly. Clone size, where shown, is once, few, many, or a class for clones that have expanded.

clone_size,d_call,j_call,v_call,cdr3_nt,cdr3_aa
few,NA,TRBJ2-7,TRBV7-2,TGTGCCAGCAGCTCCGGGCCCAGGACCGGGATCTACGAGCAGTACTTC,CASSSGPRTGIYEQYF
few,TRBD2,TRBJ2-3,TRBV20-1,TGCAGTGCCCCAACCGGGAGGAACGCAGATACGCAGTATTTT,CSAPTGRNADTQYF
few,TRBD2,TRBJ2-7,TRBV24-1,TGTGCCACCAGTGATTTTAGCGGGGGTCCCAGTTACGAGCAGTACTTC,CATSDFSGGPSYEQYF
few,NA,TRBJ1-5,TRBV4-1,TGCGCCAGCAGCCTTAGATTGGGGGCGGATCAGCCCCAGCATTTT,CASSLRLGADQPQHF
NA,NA,TRBJ1-1,TRBV12-3/TRBV12-4,TGTGCCAGCAGTTTAGAGCAGGCTTTGAACACTGAAGCTTTCTTT,CASSLEQALNTEAFF
NA,NA,TRBJ2-2,TRBV5-6,TGTGCCAGCAGCTTACTAGTAGGTGGAAAGGCCGGGGAGCTGTTTTTT,CASSLLVGGKAGELFF
few,NA,TRBJ2-7,TRBV6-5,TGTGCCAGCAAAGAGGGCAGGAACTACGAGCAGTACTTC,CASKEGRNYEQYF
NA,NA,TRBJ2-1,TRBV20-1,TGCAGTGCCGTAGAGTTCGGACTCACCAATGAGCAGTTCTTC,CSAVEFGLTNEQFF
NA,TRBD1,TRBJ1-1,TRBV6-5,TGTGCCAGCAGTTTGCCGGGACAGGGGTCTGGTGAAGCTTTCTTT,CASSLPGQGSGEAFF
NA,NA,TRBJ2-3,TRBV12-3/TRBV12-4,TGTGCCAGCAGTTTATTAGGAATAGCTAGCACAGATACGCAGTATTTT,CASSLLGIASTDTQYF
NA,NA,TRBJ2-3,TRBV10-1,TGCGCCAGCAGTGATAGCGGAGCGGGTACGCAGTATTTT,CASSDSGAGTQYF
many,NA,TRBJ2-7,TRBV28,TGTGCCAGCAGTCCCCGACAGGATGGGAACTACGAGCAGTACTTC,CASSPRQDGNYEQYF
NA,NA,TRBJ2-2,TRBV7-2,TGTGCCAGCAGCTTAAACGAACTAGCGAACACCGGGGAGCTGTTTTTT,CASSLNELANTGELFF
NA,NA,TRBJ1-2,TRBV7-2,TGTGCCAGCAGCTTAGTCCCGTTACGAGATGGCTACACCTTC,CASSLVPLRDGYTF
NA,NA,TRBJ2-3,TRBV20-1,TGCAGTGCTAGGCCTCCCCTCCCGGGTGCTAGCACAGATACGCAGTATTTT,CSARPPLPGASTDTQYF
few,NA,TRBJ2-7,TRBV7-2,TGTGCCAGCAGCTTAGATTGGGGGGCGGGAGAGCAGTACTTC,CASSLDWGAGEQYF
few,NA,TRBJ1-1,TRBV28,TGTGCCAGCAGATACGGACCGCAAGAAGCTTTCTTT,CASRYGPQEAFF
NA,NA,TRBJ1-3,TRBV2,TGTGCCAGCAGCCCCGCCGGGACCGCCGACTCTGGAAACACCATATATTTT,CASSPAGTADSGNTIYF
NA,NA,TRBJ1-1,TRBV18,TGTGCCAGCTCCTGGGACATGAACACTGAAGCTTTCTTT,CASSWDMNTEAFF
few,TRBD1,TRBJ2-2,TRBV19,TGTGCCAGTAGTAGGTCGCCCGACAGGGTCCTTGGGGAGCTGTTTTTT,CASSRSPDRVLGELFF
NA,NA,TRBJ2-6,TRBV19,TGTGCCAGTAGTATTATGGGACTGACTTCTGGGGCCAACGTCCTGACTTTC,CASSIMGLTSGANVLTF
few,NA,TRBJ1-6,TRBV28,TGTGCCAGCAGTTTATTCTCGGGGTCCTATAATTCACCCCTCCACTTT,CASSLFSGSYNSPLHF
few,NA,TRBJ2-1,TRBV29-1,TGCAGCGGAAAGACAGGCGCCTACAATGAGCAGTTCTTC,CSGKTGAYNEQFF
NA,NA,TRBJ2-7,TRBV20-1,TGCAGTGCGGAGGGTCCACCAGCCTACGAGCAGTACTTC,CSAEGPPAYEQYF
few,NA,TRBJ2-6,TRBV11-2,TGTGCCAGCAGCTCAATAAGGGGGTCTGGGGCCAACGTCCTGACTTTC,CASSSIRGSGANVLTF